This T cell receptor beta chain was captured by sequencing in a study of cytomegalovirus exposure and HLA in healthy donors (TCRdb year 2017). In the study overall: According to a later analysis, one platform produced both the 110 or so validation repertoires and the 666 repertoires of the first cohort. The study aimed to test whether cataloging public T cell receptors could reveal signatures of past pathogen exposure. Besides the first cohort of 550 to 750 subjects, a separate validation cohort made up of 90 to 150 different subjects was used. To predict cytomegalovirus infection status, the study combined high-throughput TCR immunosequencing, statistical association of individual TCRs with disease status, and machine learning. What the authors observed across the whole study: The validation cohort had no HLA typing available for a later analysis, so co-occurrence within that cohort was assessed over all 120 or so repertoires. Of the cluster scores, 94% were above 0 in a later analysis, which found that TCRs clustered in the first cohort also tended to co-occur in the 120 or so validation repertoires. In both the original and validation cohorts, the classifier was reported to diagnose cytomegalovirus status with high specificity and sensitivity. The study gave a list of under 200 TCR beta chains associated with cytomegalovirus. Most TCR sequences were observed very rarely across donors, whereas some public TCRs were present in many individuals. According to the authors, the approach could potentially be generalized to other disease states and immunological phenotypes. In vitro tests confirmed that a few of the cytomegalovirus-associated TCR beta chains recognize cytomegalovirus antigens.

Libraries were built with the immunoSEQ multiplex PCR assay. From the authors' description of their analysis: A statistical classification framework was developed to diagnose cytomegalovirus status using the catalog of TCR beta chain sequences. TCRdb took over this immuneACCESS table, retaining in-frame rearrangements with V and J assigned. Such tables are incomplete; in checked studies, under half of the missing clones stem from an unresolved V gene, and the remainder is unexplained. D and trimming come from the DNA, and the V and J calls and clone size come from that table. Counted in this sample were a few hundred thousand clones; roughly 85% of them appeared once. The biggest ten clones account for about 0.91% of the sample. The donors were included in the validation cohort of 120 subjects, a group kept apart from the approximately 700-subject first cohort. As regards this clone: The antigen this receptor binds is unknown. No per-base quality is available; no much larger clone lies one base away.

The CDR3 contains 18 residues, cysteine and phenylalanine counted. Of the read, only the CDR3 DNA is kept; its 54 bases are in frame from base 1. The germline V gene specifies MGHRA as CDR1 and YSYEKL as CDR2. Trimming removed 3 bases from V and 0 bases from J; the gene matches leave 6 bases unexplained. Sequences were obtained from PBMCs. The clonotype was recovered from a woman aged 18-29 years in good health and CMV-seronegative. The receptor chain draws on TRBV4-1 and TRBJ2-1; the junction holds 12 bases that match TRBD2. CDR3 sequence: CASSHGLAGGPSYNEQFF. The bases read TGCGCCAGCAGCCATGGTCTAGCGGGAGGGCCCTCCTACAATGAGCAGTTCTTC.